Sequencing of this TCR beta chain was carried out in a study of shared clonotypes between healthy human individuals. Points from the study as a whole: Non-shared clonotypes showed lower generation probabilities than clonotypes common to all four donors.

To note about this clone: Antigen unknown.

Assay: immunoSEQ multiplex PCR; the TCRdb copy retains only in-frame clones and omits some. The data show about 1.1 million clones, with 60% to 85% seen just once and 0.89% held by the top ten. Sequenced material: memory CD4+ T cells from PBMCs. Subset of the sample: CD45RA-negative fraction. The source is a man between 18 and 35 years old in good health. Some clones in this sample may be carry-over from other donors' samples.

The DNA for the CDR3 is TGCGCCAGCAGTGAAAAACCGGGACAGGGGCCCTACAATGAGCAGTTCTTC. Translating gives CASSEKPGQGPYNEQFF. V usage is TRBV10-1 and J usage is TRBJ2-1; TRBD1 aligns across 10 bases. Per germline, CDR1 WNHNN and CDR2 SYGVQD (reference sequence). J lost 2 bases, V lost 3 bases, and 7 bases had no gene match. The CDR3 totals 17 residues.